This T cell receptor (beta chain) was retrieved from a study of OX40 agonist ivuxolimab in advanced cancers. Study-wide context: Ivuxolimab was an agonistic, fully human IgG2 monoclonal antibody directed against OX40 (CD134), a costimulatory receptor. Intravenous ivuxolimab was administered to patients every 2 weeks at six dose levels: 0.01, 0.1, 0.3, 1.5, 3 and 10 mg/kg. Among the roughly 52 dose-escalation patients, around 19 had hepatocellular carcinoma, around 15 melanoma, 9 renal cell carcinoma and 9 head and neck cancer. In the dose-escalation cohort, around four fifths of patients were male, and the mean age was approximately 60 years, with a range of 23 to 79. Prior anti-PD-1, anti-PD-L1 or anti-CTLA-4 therapy was permitted, and checkpoint inhibitors had been received by 30% to 40% of dose-escalation patients. Partial responses were achieved by three dose-escalation patients, of whom one had hepatocellular carcinoma and two had cutaneous melanoma. Peripheral TCRbeta sequencing aimed to test whether ivuxolimab altered TCR sequence diversity and caused clonal T-cell expansion. The paper reports the monotherapy dose-escalation portion (N of about 54 patients) of the phase I ivuxolimab trial. The investigation overall reported the following: In the 0.1-3.0 mg/kg groups, partial responders were among the patients with the lowest normalized peripheral clonal expansion, particularly in CD8+ T cells. After ivuxolimab, more expanded clones were found on average in CD8+ T cells than in CD4+ T cells. At doses of 0.1 to 3.0 mg/kg, clonal expansion of both CD4+ and CD8+ T cells in blood was seen between baseline and week 6. Antigen specificity was not determined for the clonally expanded peripheral T cells. Low levels of normalized T-cell clonal expansion were also shown by some nonresponding patients.

On this clone: Its specific antigen is unknown. No base quality information exists; no much larger clone differs at one position.

The trial excluded patients who had a history of autoimmune disease or were on systemic immunosuppression. In every dose cohort, peripheral blood was drawn for TCR sequencing at baseline, cycle 4 day 1, and cycle 7 day 1. The samples were taken from a phase I, first-in-human, multicenter, open-label dose-escalation trial of ivuxolimab. Adults with locally advanced or metastatic melanoma, renal cell, hepatocellular, or head and neck squamous cell carcinoma were enrolled in the trial. Before TCR sequencing, CD4+ and CD8+ T cells were separately sorted from peripheral blood. To sequence the TCRbeta CDR3 region, genomic DNA was isolated from the sorted cells. TCRbeta CDR3 regions were sequenced using the immunoSEQ Assay. TCRdb limited this immuneACCESS table to in-frame rearrangements with V and J called. A share of clones is missing; checked studies link under half to unresolved V genes, and the rest is unexplained. The sample yields tens of thousands of clones; 85% to 90% were counted once. 25% to 40% of the sample belongs to the ten largest clones.

CDR1 and CDR2, per the germline V gene, are MDHEN and SYDVKM. Trimming costs V 3 bases and J 4 bases, and their ends lie 9 bases apart. Taken from cysteine to phenylalanine, the CDR3 has 13 residues. Of the read, only the CDR3 DNA is kept; its 39 bases are in frame from base 1. Here the chain combines TRBV28 and TRBJ2-5; a confident D gene designation cannot be given. The specimen comprised CD4+ or CD8+ T cells sorted from blood, sampled in a trial of the OX40 agonist ivuxolimab. This TCR came from an adult with an advanced solid tumor such as melanoma, head and neck, liver or kidney cancer. The sequenced DNA: TGTGCCAGCAGTTTCAGAGAAGGAGAGACCCAGTACTTC. It encodes CASSFREGETQYF.